What follows are 6 T cell receptor beta chains derived from one specimen sequenced in a study of response to subunit inactivated influenza vaccine. TCRdb re-derived calls from the RT-PCR reads in MiXCR, one entry per CDR3 protein. This sample has 500,000 to 600,000 distinct CDR3 sequences, with 12% found just once. The source material was PBMCs from blood, sampled on the day of vaccination. Receptors were obtained from a man aged 45-60 years who received an inactivated influenza vaccine.

V gene TRBV15 combines with J gene TRBJ2-4; 12 nucleotides agree with TRBD2. Trimming took 9 bases from V and 6 from J; bases not matched to a gene: 15. This CDR3 spans 17 amino acids. CDR1 and CDR2 (germline): LNHNV, YYDKDF (reference sequence). CDR3: CATGDRSSGGALNIQYF. CDR3 in DNA: TGTGCCACAGGGGACCGCTCTAGCGGGGGGGCGCTAAACATTCAGTACTTC.

V gene TRBV27 combines with J gene TRBJ2-3; 8 bases fit TRBD1. Germline CDR1 and CDR2: MNHEY and SMNVEV (reference sequence). This CDR3 contains 16 residues. J gave up 3 bases and V 0 bases, and 5 bases lay outside the gene matches. CDR3 coding DNA: TGTGCCAGCAGTTTATCTACAGGGGGGTGGACAGATACGCAGTATTTT. It yields the protein CASSLSTGGWTDTQYF.

A note on this clonotype: Since the CDR3 does not end with the conserved phenylalanine or tryptophan, this likely comes from a read error. The chain links TRBV9 to TRBJ2-1, with 7 nucleotides matching TRBD2. CDR3 length: 16 amino acids. J gave up 4 bases and V 1 base, and 8 bases lay outside the gene matches. CDR1 SGDLS and CDR2 YYNGEE come from the germline V gene. The CDR3 here is CASSVNREDPYNEQFL. CDR3 nucleotides: TGTGCCAGCAGCGTAAATCGGGAGGACCCATACAATGAGCAGTTCCTC.

This clonotype appeared a few times. The rearrangement uses TRBV21-1 and TRBJ2-1; the D call TRBD2 from the table was never checked on the DNA. TRBV21-1 is annotated as a pseudogene. CDR3 size: 17 residues. For the CDR3, the DNA is TGTGCCAGCAGCAAACAGTCCGGGACAGCCCCGTACAATGAGCAGTTCTTC. Residues: CASSKQSGTAPYNEQFF.

J is TRBJ2-6 and V is TRBV7-6; 12 bases align to TRBD2. Germline CDR1 and CDR2: SGHVS and FNYEAQ. The V and J ends lost 6 bases and 1 base, in that order; junction bases with no gene match: 7. This CDR3 has 18 amino acids. The CDR3 DNA sequence: TGTGCCAGCAGTCAACGACTAGCGGGAGTATCTGGGGCCAACGTCCTGACTTTC. It encodes CASSQRLAGVSGANVLTF.

The gene calls are TRBV12-3 or TRBV12-4 and TRBJ2-1; 10 bases are shared with TRBD1. V shed 4 bases, J shed 2 bases, and the junction held 2 bases outside the gene matches. The CDR3 runs to 15 residues. CDR3 DNA: TGTGCCAGCAGTTCGACAGGGGGCCCCTACAATGAGCAGTTCTTC. This translates into CASSSTGGPYNEQFF.